This T cell receptor (beta chain) comes out of a study of OX40 agonist ivuxolimab in advanced cancers. Across the study: Ivuxolimab, an antibody that agonizes OX40 (CD134), was administered to the patients. Notes on the study in general: In the 0.1-3.0 mg/kg groups, partial responders showed among the lowest expansion. What antigens the expanded peripheral T cells recognized was never established.

As for this clone: Its antigen is currently unknown.

Clones were read by immunoSEQ multiplex PCR, and TCRdb kept only the in-frame ones, dropping some. The sample holds 96,000 or so clones, about 84% seen once. The CDR3 runs 11 residues. In germline, CDR1 is MGHDK, CDR2 SYGVNS. V was shortened by 7 bases and J by 2 bases, with 5 bases between the two germline ends. V gene TRBV25-1 combines with J gene TRBJ1-2; the D is unclear. The origin of this receptor is an adult with an advanced solid tumor such as melanoma, head and neck, liver or kidney cancer. Sequenced here: CD4+ or CD8+ T cells sorted from blood, sampled in a trial of the OX40 agonist ivuxolimab. The CDR3 loop reads CASMRNYGYTF. CDR3 nucleotide sequence: TGTGCCAGCATGAGGAACTATGGCTACACCTTC.